This T cell receptor beta chain was sequenced in a study of radiation and T cells in renal cell carcinoma. General study results and limits: Without pretreatment biopsies, baseline tumor clonotype presence was undetermined.

The table came from immunoSEQ multiplex PCR; TCRdb's copy has only in-frame clones and leaves some out. The table lists 150,000 or so clones, roughly 88% of them singletons. In the case of this clone: Its antigen is undetermined.

Time point: baseline pretreatment blood. Treatment in this sample: 15 Gy SBRT to primary tumor, nephrectomy 4 weeks later. Clear cell pathology was present in this patient's renal cell carcinoma. Trimming took off 6 bases at V and 7 bases at J, with 15 bases between the two ends. The CDR3 extends over 13 amino acids. CDR1 KGHSH and CDR2 LQKENI come from the germline V gene. Sequencing used blood, obtained from a patient whose treatment included radiotherapy and nephrectomy. This TCR was sampled from a woman between 50 and 59 years old with renal cell carcinoma. The chain is built from TRBV18 and TRBJ2-5; D remains unclear. CDR3 residues: CASSPDNLGTQYF. For the CDR3, the DNA is TGTGCCAGCTCCCCTGACAATCTCGGGACCCAGTACTTC.